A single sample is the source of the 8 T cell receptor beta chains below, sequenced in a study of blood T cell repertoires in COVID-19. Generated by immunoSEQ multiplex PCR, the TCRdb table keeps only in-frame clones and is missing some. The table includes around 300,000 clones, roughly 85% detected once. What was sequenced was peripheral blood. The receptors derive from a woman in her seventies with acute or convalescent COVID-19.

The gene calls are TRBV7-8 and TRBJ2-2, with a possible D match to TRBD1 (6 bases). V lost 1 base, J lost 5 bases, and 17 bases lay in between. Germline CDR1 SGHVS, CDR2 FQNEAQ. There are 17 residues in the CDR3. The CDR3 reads CASSLGRVWGRTGELFF. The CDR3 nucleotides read TGTGCCAGCAGCTTAGGGCGAGTCTGGGGGCGGACCGGGGAGCTGTTTTTT. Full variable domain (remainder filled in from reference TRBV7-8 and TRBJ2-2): GAGVSQSPRYKVAKRGQDVALRCDPISGHVSLFWYQQALGQGPEFLTYFQNEAQLDKSGLPSDRFFAERPEGSVSTLKIQRTQQEDSAVYLCASSLGRVWGRTGELFFGEGSRLTVL.

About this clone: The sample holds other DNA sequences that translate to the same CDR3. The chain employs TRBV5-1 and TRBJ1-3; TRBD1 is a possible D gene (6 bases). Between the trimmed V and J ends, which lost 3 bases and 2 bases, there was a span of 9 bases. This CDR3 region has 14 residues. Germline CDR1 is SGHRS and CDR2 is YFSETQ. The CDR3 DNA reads TGCGCCAGCAGCTCGGGGGGCCCTGGAAACACCATATATTTT. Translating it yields CASSSGGPGNTIYF.

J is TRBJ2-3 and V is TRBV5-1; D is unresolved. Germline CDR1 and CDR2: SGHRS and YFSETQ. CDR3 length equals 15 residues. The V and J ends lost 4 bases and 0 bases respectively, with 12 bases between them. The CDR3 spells CASSRGTVSTDTQYF. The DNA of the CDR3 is TGCGCCAGCAGCCGAGGAACCGTCAGCACAGATACGCAGTATTTT.

The CDR3 nucleotides read TGTGCCAGCAGTGAAGACCGGGGATCAAGCAATCAGCCCCAGCATTTT. Translation gives CASSEDRGSSNQPQHF. This rearrangement joins TRBV6-1 to TRBJ1-5; D ambiguous. CDR1 and CDR2 from the germline V gene are MNHNS and SASEGT. Trimming removed 1 base from V and 1 base from J, with 11 bases in between. The CDR3 length is 16 residues.

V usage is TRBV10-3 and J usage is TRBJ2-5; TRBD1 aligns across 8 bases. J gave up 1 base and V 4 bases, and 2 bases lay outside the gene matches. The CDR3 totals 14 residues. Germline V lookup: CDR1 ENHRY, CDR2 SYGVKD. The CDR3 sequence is CAISGTGSQETQYF. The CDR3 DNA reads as TGTGCCATCAGTGGGACAGGGTCCCAAGAGACCCAGTACTTC.

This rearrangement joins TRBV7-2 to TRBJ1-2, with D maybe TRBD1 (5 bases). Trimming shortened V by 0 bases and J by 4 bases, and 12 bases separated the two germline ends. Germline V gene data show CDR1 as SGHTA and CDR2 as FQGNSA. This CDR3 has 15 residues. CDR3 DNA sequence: TGTGCCAGCAGCTTAGCGCAGGGTGATCGCTATGGCTACACCTTC. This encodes CASSLAQGDRYGYTF.

This CDR3 reads CASSFTGTNIVGGYTF. The CDR3 region has the DNA TGTGCCAGCAGCTTTACGGGGACAAATATAGTCGGTGGCTACACCTTC. V usage is TRBV7-9 and J usage is TRBJ1-2; TRBD1 is a possible D gene (6 bases). With 3 bases removed from V and 7 bases from J, the gap between germline ends came to 21 bases. This CDR3 region has 16 residues. Germline loops: CDR1 SEHNR, CDR2 FQNEAQ (reference sequence).

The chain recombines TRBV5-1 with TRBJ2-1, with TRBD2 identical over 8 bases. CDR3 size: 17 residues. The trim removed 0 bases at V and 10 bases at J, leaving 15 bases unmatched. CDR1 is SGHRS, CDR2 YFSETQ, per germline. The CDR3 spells CASSLAVTSVDLGEQFF. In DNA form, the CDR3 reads TGCGCCAGCAGCTTGGCCGTGACTAGCGTAGACTTGGGCGAGCAGTTCTTC.